A single sample gave rise to the 27 T cell receptor beta chains below, sequenced in a study of blood T cell repertoires in COVID-19. Data came from immunoSEQ multiplex PCR; TCRdb stores just in-frame clones and leaves some out. The sample lists around 100,000 clones; 81% were seen once. The sample consisted of peripheral blood. All receptors derive from a man older than 75 with COVID-19, enrolled during active disease.

The CDR3 nucleotides are TGTGCCAGCAGCCGTAGACAGGGTGTTGACAATGAGCAGTTCTTC. This codes for CASSRRQGVDNEQFF. The V call is TRBV14, the J call TRBJ2-1; 7 bases match TRBD1. Germline V CDR1 and CDR2: SGHDN, FVKESK. The CDR3 spans 15 residues. Trimming at V came to 4 bases and at J to 5 bases, leaving 8 bases not matched to a gene.

The genes are TRBV27 and TRBJ2-3; TRBD2 aligns across 9 bases. The CDR3 is 15 residues long. CDR1 MNHEY and CDR2 SMNVEV come from the germline V gene (reference sequence). Trimming at V came to 6 bases and at J to 2 bases, leaving 6 bases not matched to a gene. Here the CDR3 DNA reads TGTGCCAGCAGCCGTATAGCGGGGGTCACAGATACGCAGTATTTT. Its translation is CASSRIAGVTDTQYF.

This chain connects TRBV18 to TRBJ1-1; 9 bases fit TRBD1. V lost 0 bases to trimming and J lost 5 bases; unmatched junction nucleotides: 7. The CDR3 covers 16 residues. Germline V gene lookup returns CDR1 KGHSH and CDR2 LQKENI. In DNA form, the CDR3 reads TGTGCCAGCTCACCACCTCCCGGGACAGGGTTGACTGAAGCTTTCTTT. Protein product: CASSPPPGTGLTEAFF.

This chain uses TRBV15 with TRBJ2-5, with TRBD2 matching 10 bases. The junction had 15 bases not matched to a gene; V was cut back by 0 bases and J by 5 bases. The germline CDR1 and CDR2 sequences are LNHNV and YYDKDF (reference sequence). The CDR3 sequence is 19 residues long. This CDR3 is CATSRDRTSGTLSQETQYF. CDR3 DNA sequence: TGTGCCACCAGCAGAGATCGAACTAGCGGGACCTTGAGTCAGGAGACCCAGTACTTC.

The sample holds one count of this clone. In DNA form, the CDR3 reads TGTGCCAGCTCAGTAGCGGGGACCTCCGGCGAGCAGTACTTC. Translating gives CASSVAGTSGEQYF. This chain links TRBV9 with TRBJ2-7, with TRBD2 matching 8 bases. Germline V CDR1 and CDR2: SGDLS, YYNGEE. The CDR3 totals 14 residues. The V segment lost 7 bases and the J segment 6 bases; nucleotides outside the gene matches: 12. The variable domain in full, completed from reference TRBV9 and TRBJ2-7, reads DSGVTQTPKHLITATGQRVTLRCSPRSGDLSVYWYQQSLDQGLQFLIQYYNGEERAKGNILERFSAQQFPDLHSELNLSSLELGDSALYFCASSVAGTSGEQYFGPGTRLTVT.

The V gene is TRBV30, the J gene TRBJ2-5, with D unclear. V was shortened by 2 bases and J by 1 base, with 8 bases between the two germline ends. Germline assignment: CDR1 GTSNPN and CDR2 SVGIG (reference sequence). The CDR3 has 13 amino acids. CDR3 sequence reads: CAWSNTAQETQYF. The CDR3 DNA reads as TGTGCCTGGAGTAACACAGCCCAAGAGACCCAGTACTTC.

V usage is TRBV6-5 and J usage is TRBJ2-7; unclear D gene. V shed 10 bases and J shed 3 bases, with 16 bases lying between them. The germline gives CDR1 MNHEY, CDR2 SVGAGI. There are 13 residues in the CDR3. CDR3 DNA sequence: TGTGCCATCGAACTTAGCCTCGTCTACGAGCAGTACTTC. This codes for CAIELSLVYEQYF.

This clone was counted once. V is TRBV28 and J is TRBJ2-7; 8 bases agree with TRBD1. CDR3 length: 15 residues. Trimming cost V 5 bases and J 4 bases; bases outside gene matches: 10. Germline V gene data show CDR1 as MDHEN and CDR2 as SYDVKM. The CDR3: CASSLDRGLIYEQYF. CDR3 in DNA: TGTGCCAGCAGTCTAGACAGGGGCCTTATTTACGAGCAGTACTTC.

This chain uses TRBV2 with TRBJ2-6; D might be TRBD2 (5 bases). V was clipped by 6 bases and J by 0 bases, with 9 bases between them. CDR1 is SNHLY and CDR2 is FYNNEI in the germline V gene. The CDR3 extends over 15 amino acids. The CDR3 DNA is TGTGCCAGCAGGGGAGTCGCCTCTGGGGCCAACGTCCTGACTTTC. It translates to CASRGVASGANVLTF.

The chain recombines TRBV5-1 with TRBJ2-1, with D uncertain. This CDR3 contains 11 residues. CDR1 and CDR2 (germline): SGHRS, YFSETQ. Trimming removed 0 bases from V and 7 bases from J, with 2 bases in between. In DNA form, the CDR3 reads TGCGCCAGCAGCTTGGCGAATGAGCAGTTCTTC. Encoded protein: CASSLANEQFF.

This rearrangement joins TRBV4-1 to TRBJ2-4, with 9 bases aligning to TRBD1. CDR1 is MGHRA and CDR2 is YSYEKL in the germline V gene. With V trimmed by 3 bases and J by 5 bases, 5 bases remained unmatched. The CDR3 runs 15 residues. CDR3 in DNA: TGCGCCAGCAGCCAGATGGGACAGGGTGAAAACATTCAGTACTTC. Protein: CASSQMGQGENIQYF.

The chain couples TRBV6-1 to TRBJ1-4, with TRBD1 identical over 9 bases. CDR3 length: 15 amino acids. Germline V lookup: CDR1 MNHNS, CDR2 SASEGT. Trimming at V came to 0 bases and at J to 7 bases, leaving 3 bases not matched to a gene. As DNA, the CDR3 is TGTGCCAGCAGTGAAGCGGGACAGGGATCTGAAAAACTGTTTTTT. It translates to CASSEAGQGSEKLFF.

Here the CDR3 reads CASSLATGGYNEQFF. DNA for the CDR3: TGTGCCAGCAGCTTAGCCACAGGGGGTTACAATGAGCAGTTCTTC. The chain couples TRBV7-9 to TRBJ2-1, with 8 positions matching TRBD1. The CDR3 spans 15 residues. V gave up 0 bases and J gave up 4 bases; unmatched junction bases: 2. CDR1 is SEHNR, CDR2 FQNEAQ, per germline (reference sequence).

This sequence joins TRBV2 and TRBJ1-4, with 7 bases matching TRBD1. V shed 6 bases and J 4 bases; nucleotides not matched to a gene: 5. Germline CDR1 is SNHLY and CDR2 is FYNNEI. This CDR3 is 14 amino acids long. CDR3 region: CASRADRLNEKLFF. Written as DNA, the CDR3 is TGTGCCAGCAGAGCGGACAGGCTTAATGAAAAACTGTTTTTT.

This clone was detected a few times. The V and J genes are TRBV29-1 and TRBJ2-7, with TRBD1 matching over 11 bases. The CDR3 consists of 13 residues. The germline V gene has CDR1 SQVTM and CDR2 ANQGSEA. J lost 6 bases, V lost 3 bases, and 4 bases had no gene match. In DNA form, the CDR3 reads TGCAGCGTTGAGAGGACAGGGGGCCCCGAGCAGTACTTC. Translated: CSVERTGGPEQYF.

J is TRBJ1-2 and V is TRBV18; 7 nucleotides line up with TRBD1. Germline V gene data show CDR1 as KGHSH and CDR2 as LQKENI. The J segment lost 4 bases and the V segment lost 5 bases, leaving 7 bases of the junction unmatched. CDR3 length: 14 amino acids. This CDR3 is CASSSGQRPYGYTF. CDR3 sequence (DNA): TGTGCCAGCTCATCGGGACAGCGCCCCTATGGCTACACCTTC.

This rearrangement joins TRBV19 to TRBJ1-1; TRBD1 might be the D (5 bases). CDR3 length: 15 amino acids. Trimming took 6 bases from V and 4 from J, leaving 18 bases between them. Germline CDR1 is LNHDA and CDR2 is SQIVND (reference sequence). CDR3 sequence (DNA): TGTGCCAGTAGGTCGTCAGGGAGGGTTAGCACTGAAGCTTTCTTT. Translating gives CASRSSGRVSTEAFF.

The chain is built from TRBV3-1 (or the pseudogene TRBV3-2) and TRBJ2-1; 11 nucleotides align to TRBD2. The V segment lost 3 bases and the J segment 4 bases; nucleotides outside the gene matches: 5. The CDR3 has 16 residues. Per the germline V gene, CDR1 is LGHDT and CDR2 is YNNKEL (reference sequence). CDR3: CASSQVSGGVYNEQFF. As DNA, the CDR3 is TGTGCCAGCAGCCAGGTTAGCGGGGGGGTTTACAATGAGCAGTTCTTC.

The chain couples TRBV5-4 to TRBJ2-7, with a tentative D call TRBD1 (7 bases). The V end lost 0 bases, the J end lost 2 bases, and 12 bases lay between the germline ends. The CDR3 totals 15 residues. Germline CDR1 is SGHNT and CDR2 is YYREEE (reference sequence). In nucleotides, the CDR3 is TGTGCCAGCAGCTTGGTCCAGGGGGGTGCCTACGAGCAGTACTTC. It yields the protein CASSLVQGGAYEQYF. The whole variable domain, filled in from reference TRBV5-4 and TRBJ2-7, reads ETGVTQSPTHLIKTRGQQVTLRCSSQSGHNTVSWYQQALGQGPQFIFQYYREEENGRGNFPPRFSGLQFPNYSSELNVNALELDDSALYLCASSLVQGGAYEQYFGPGTRLTVT.

The chain recombines TRBV29-1 with TRBJ1-2; D is perhaps TRBD1 (5 bases). The CDR3 has 13 residues. Trimming removed 2 bases at V and 4 bases at J, with 11 bases between. The germline V gene encodes CDR1 SQVTM and CDR2 ANQGSEA. CDR3: CSVESGKGYGYTF. The DNA of the CDR3 is TGCAGCGTTGAATCAGGGAAGGGCTATGGCTACACCTTC. Complete variable domain (other parts from reference TRBV29-1 and TRBJ1-2): SAVISQKPSRDICQRGTSLTIQCQVDSQVTMMFWYRQQPGQSLTLIATANQGSEATYESGFVIDKFPISRPNLTFSTLTVSNMSPEDSSIYLCSVESGKGYGYTFGSGTRLTVV.

V gene TRBV11-3 combines with J gene TRBJ1-1; 9 bases map to TRBD1. Germline assignment: CDR1 SGHNT and CDR2 YENEEA. J was trimmed by 2 bases and V by 5 bases; bases with no gene match: 3. The CDR3 contains 14 residues. CDR3 amino acids: CASSRQGVNTEAFF. The CDR3 coding sequence is TGTGCCAGCAGCCGACAGGGGGTCAACACTGAAGCTTTCTTT.

V is TRBV11-3 and J is TRBJ2-1; D might be TRBD1 (5 bases). CDR1 is SGHNT, CDR2 YENEEA, per germline. The CDR3 is 13 residues long. The germline V and J ends were trimmed by 1 base and 4 bases, with 5 bases remaining between them. The CDR3: CASSLGQYNEQFF. The CDR3 DNA sequence: TGTGCCAGCAGCTTAGGACAGTACAATGAGCAGTTCTTC.

The rearrangement joins TRBV4-3 to TRBJ2-1; 9 positions agree with TRBD2. V was clipped by 1 base and J by 6 bases; unmatched bases: 10. The CDR3 consists of 17 residues. Germline assignment: CDR1 LGHNA and CDR2 YSLEER. The CDR3 here is CASSQGSWRGGSNEQFF. DNA for the CDR3: TGCGCCAGCAGCCAAGGAAGCTGGCGGGGGGGATCCAATGAGCAGTTCTTC.

The gene calls are TRBV28 and TRBJ1-6, with D hard to call. Germline CDR1 MDHEN, CDR2 SYDVKM. Trimming shortened V by 8 bases and J by 0 bases, and 8 bases separated the two germline ends. This CDR3 is 14 amino acids long. The CDR3 reads CASRESSYNSPLHF. CDR3 nucleotide sequence: TGTGCCAGCCGGGAGAGCTCCTATAATTCACCCCTCCACTTT.

This chain uses TRBV11-2 with TRBJ2-1, with 8 bases that match TRBD1. The CDR3 has 17 residues. Per the germline V gene, CDR1 is SGHAT and CDR2 is FQNNGV. V trimming: 6 bases; J trimming: 8 bases; junction bases outside the gene matches: 18. The CDR3 is CASSSPGGDTFRDEQFF. In nucleotides, the CDR3 is TGTGCCAGCAGTTCCCCAGGGGGCGATACTTTTAGAGATGAGCAGTTCTTC. The complete variable domain, with remaining parts taken from reference TRBV11-2 and TRBJ2-1, reads EAGVAQSPRYKIIEKRQSVAFWCNPISGHATLYWYQQILGQGPKLLIQFQNNGVVDDSQLPKDRFSAERLKGVDSTLKIQPAKLEDSAVYLCASSSPGGDTFRDEQFFGPGTRLTVL.

The rearrangement joins TRBV19 to TRBJ2-1; 7 bases are shared with TRBD1. This CDR3 has 12 residues. J gave up 8 bases and V 4 bases, and 2 bases lay outside the gene matches. Germline CDR1 reads LNHDA; CDR2 reads SQIVND (reference sequence). The DNA of the CDR3 is TGTGCCAGTAGTACGACAGGGTATGAGCAGTTCTTC. Translated: CASSTTGYEQFF.

The gene calls are TRBV2 and TRBJ2-1; D might be TRBD2 (6 bases). Germline V CDR1 and CDR2: SNHLY, FYNNEI. The CDR3 runs to 15 residues. With 4 bases removed from V and 0 bases from J, the gap between germline ends came to 10 bases. The CDR3 region has the DNA TGTGCCAGCAGTGTTGGCGGGACCTCCTACAATGAGCAGTTCTTC. Encoded protein: CASSVGGTSYNEQFF.